The present TCR beta chain was sequenced within a study of cytomegalovirus exposure and HLA in healthy donors (dated by TCRdb to between 2016 and 2019). In the study overall: An earlier analysis of 587 of the donors reported 276 Gb of sequence data and around 120 million unique TCR beta sequences obtained from roughly 180 million T cells. In an earlier analysis of 500 to 650 of the donors, high-throughput TCR beta sequencing was used to judge whether each TCR beta V gene segment behaved as functional or pseudogenic. Because of strong linkage in the cohort, a few DR-DQ haplotypes were treated as single units for association and clustering. Every discovery cohort repertoire had been produced on one sequencing platform. Typing coverage varied by locus: about 629-640 donors for A, B, C, DRB1 and DQB1; more than 500 for DQA1; approximately 610 for DPA1; around 490 for DPB1. Of the roughly 410 genotyped donors, 65% to 90% were placed in the genetic ancestry cluster associated with self-reported Caucasian donors. Among roughly 400 genotyped donors of the cohort, an average of about 220,000 unique TCR beta nucleotide sequences was sequenced per donor, of which 15% to 20% were non-productive. In a later genetic analysis, genome-wide SNP genotypes for about three fifths of the 666 donors were used, and that subset was treated as a discovery cohort. Donor age, sex, ethnicity and CMV serostatus were collected together with the repertoire data. The study was designed to test whether signatures of past pathogen exposure could be identified by cataloging public T cell receptors. Both class I and class II loci were covered by HLA typing, at four-digit resolution. Rather than using new phenotypic data, the later analysis identified candidate immune exposures from TCR beta sequences and from how often those sequences occurred across donors. Using immunosequencing, the study profiled T cell repertoires from some 670 subjects and related those repertoires to cytomegalovirus serostatus. An early release covering roughly 600 HLA-typed donors comprised about 310 gigabases of sequencing data and roughly 86 million unique TCR sequences. Along with the approximately 700-subject first cohort, a separate validation cohort of about 110 different subjects was used. To study patterns of TCR occurrence, a later analysis re-analyzed previously published TCR beta repertoires from several hundred donors and added high-resolution HLA genotyping. The study combined high-throughput TCR immunosequencing, statistical association of individual TCRs with disease status, and machine learning to predict cytomegalovirus infection status. On the study overall, not on this receptor specifically: In an earlier analysis of 587 of the donors, most TCR beta V segments appeared in productive rearrangements about 87% or about 30% of the time, broadly matching IMGT annotations. Three of the identified cytomegalovirus-associated TCR beta chains were confirmed in vitro to be specific for cytomegalovirus antigens. A later analysis found that TCR association rates varied across HLA loci, with DRB1 alleles showing the most associated TCRs and HLA-C alleles the fewest. The presence/absence analyses assumed that sequencing depth was roughly uniform across donors, and that assumption may not be true. In this cohort, only TCR beta chains were sequenced, and detectable features were limited by the absence of alpha or paired-chain data. In a later analysis, about 16,000 TCR beta sequences were associated with specific HLA alleles at a false discovery rate of 0.05. Linkage disequilibrium might explain the correlated functional status among segregating V segments, but an unknown experimental factor could not be ruled out. In the study, some 180 TCR beta chains were listed as associated with cytomegalovirus. In a later genetic analysis, a missense DCLRE1C variant was associated with V-gene and J-gene trimming of TCR beta chains, and the association was replicated in an independent cohort. A further reported finding was that TCR beta sequences accurately predicted the HLA-A and HLA-B alleles for most subjects in the first cohort. Most CMV-associated TCR beta chains appeared to be HLA-restricted in a later analysis, and the HLA associations seemed to be driven largely by CMV exposure. The only immune exposure information available for the cohort was CMV serostatus. Strong co-occurrence of HLA alleles, especially DR and DQ, made assigning TCR associations to individual alleles difficult. A cluster of highly shared sequence variants was judged likely to represent a technical artifact of the sequencing pipeline. In a later genetic analysis, fewer N-insertions in productive TCRs were reported among donors in an Asian-associated ancestry cluster than the approximately 630-donor mean. In a later analysis, HLA-associated TCR beta chains were found to be more clonally expanded and to have lower generation probabilities than equally common non-associated chains. Across donors, most TCR sequences were observed very rarely, whereas some public TCRs were present in many individuals. Because HLA typing was missing for some donors at each locus, association tests included only the typed subset. According to a later analysis, parvovirus B19, influenza, CMV and Epstein-Barr virus appeared linked to several top co-occurrence clusters. The earlier analysis of 587 of the donors excluded roughly 16 rarely observed V segments, including chromosome 9 orphons, because counts were too low. The classifier was reported to diagnose cytomegalovirus status with high specificity and sensitivity in both the original and validation cohorts. According to the authors, the approach could potentially be generalized to other disease states and immunological phenotypes.

The cohort consisted of more than 650 healthy bone marrow donors. All cohort members were sampled while nominally healthy, although unrecorded immune exposures were likely present. The donor was CMV seropositive and belonged to the group of a few hundred seropositive cohort members. Every donor gave a peripheral blood sample, and the peripheral blood mononuclear cells from that sample were used for TCR beta sequencing. Genomic DNA was extracted from the blood cell samples with the Qiagen DNeasy Blood Extraction Kit. In regard to this clone: This clone's antigen is unknown. Nothing much larger sits one base from this clone, and base qualities are not available.

Libraries came from the immunoSEQ multiplex PCR assay. For the multiplex PCR, a mixture combining 60 forward primers for TCR Vbeta segments and 13 reverse primers for TCR Jbeta segments was used. The CDR3 region of rearranged TCR beta genes was amplified from genomic DNA by a multiplex PCR assay. The amplified TCR beta libraries were sequenced on the Illumina HiSeq System as 87-base-pair reads. As for the authors' bioinformatics: A later analysis counted about 76 million unique TCR beta chains across the 650 to 800 repertoires, and 10 million to 11 million of these chains were shared by at least two donors. Raw reads were error-corrected and collapsed into unique sequences by a nearest-neighbor algorithm in which closely related sequences were merged to remove PCR and sequencing errors. To assign V, D and J gene segments, CDR3 sequences were aligned to IMGT reference sequences. For a sequence to be retained, at least a six-nucleotide match to both a V gene segment and a J gene segment was required. A rearrangement counted as productive if the CDR3 had no stop codons and remained in frame with V and J, and every other rearrangement counted as non-productive. CDR3 was defined according to IMGT convention as the region running from the second conserved V-encoded cysteine to the conserved J-encoded phenylalanine. The earlier analysis of about 570 of the donors excluded any sequence lacking an unambiguous match to a single V gene segment. An earlier analysis of 587 of the donors classified V segments as functional when productive rearrangements were above 56.7% and as segregating when the standard deviation between donors was above 5%. To diagnose cytomegalovirus status from the catalog of TCR beta chain sequences, a statistical classification framework was built. V and J gene assignment, in a later analysis, came from comparing TCR nucleotide sequences with IMGT/GENE-DB human TR gene sequences. The TCRdist pipeline was used in a later analysis to assign CDR3 sequences and most-parsimonious VDJ recombination scenarios. In a later analysis, each TCR beta chain was defined by its CDR3 amino acid sequence together with its V-gene family, and reads lacking a unique V-gene family were excluded. In a later analysis, around 600 highly shared, low-generation-probability nucleotide sequences were removed to address suspected cross-contamination and a sequencing artifact. A later analysis calculated a clonal expansion index for each public chain from normalized within-repertoire ranks of inferred template counts. In a later analysis, generation probabilities were computed using a VDJ recombination model fitted to out-of-frame rearrangements, and the results were checked against IGoR. In a later analysis, TCR-TCR, TCR-HLA and TCR-CMV co-occurrence was scored with hypergeometric tests, and a repertoire-size bias correction was applied to TCR pairs. In a later analysis, false discovery rates were estimated by permuting HLA or CMV assignments 20 times. In a later analysis, co-occurring TCRs were grouped using DBSCAN, and TCRdist sequence similarity was added for clustering within HLA-allele-positive subsets. Co-occurrence clustering excluded repertoires with fewer than 30,000 or more than 120,000 public chains, plus five with anomalous nucleotide sharing. TCRdb re-hosts the immuneACCESS table, in-frame sequences only. Its copies lack some clones; in the studies checked, an unresolved V gene accounts for under half of them, and the cause for the rest is not known. Clonal size and the V and J genes are those of that table, whereas D and trimming came from the DNA. This sample is represented by 180,000 or so clones; 75% to 80% of them were singletons. Over 13% of the sample goes to the ten largest clones.

Sequencing was performed on PBMCs. This TCR derives from a man aged 50 to 60 in good health and CMV-seropositive.

The base sequence is TGTGCCAGCAGCCGCGAACAGGGTTTACACTACGAGCAGTACTTC. Its product reads: CASSREQGLHYEQYF. The chain links TRBV6-5 with TRBJ2-7; TRBD1 could be the D gene, as 6 bases match. Trimming removed 6 bases from V and 3 bases from J, leaving 18 bases between the germline ends. The CDR3 contains 15 residues, cysteine and phenylalanine counted. The sequence is cut down to CDR3 DNA, 45 bases in frame from base 1. From the germline V gene, CDR1 is MNHEY and CDR2 is SVGAGI.